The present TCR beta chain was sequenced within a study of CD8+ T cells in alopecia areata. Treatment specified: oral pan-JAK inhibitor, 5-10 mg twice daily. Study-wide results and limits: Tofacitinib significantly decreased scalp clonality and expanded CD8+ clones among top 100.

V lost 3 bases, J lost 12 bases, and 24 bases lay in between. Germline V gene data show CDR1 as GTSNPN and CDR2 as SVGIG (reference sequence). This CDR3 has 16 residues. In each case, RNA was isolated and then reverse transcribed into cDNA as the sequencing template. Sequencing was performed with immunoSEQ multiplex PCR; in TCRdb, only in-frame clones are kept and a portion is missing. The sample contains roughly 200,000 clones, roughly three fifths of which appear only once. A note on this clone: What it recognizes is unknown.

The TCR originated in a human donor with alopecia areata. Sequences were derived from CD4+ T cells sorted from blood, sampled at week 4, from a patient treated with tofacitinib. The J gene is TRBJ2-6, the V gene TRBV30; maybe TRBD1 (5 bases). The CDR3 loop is CAWRAGHTQNLLVLTF. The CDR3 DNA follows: TGTGCCTGGAGGGCAGGGCACACACAAAACCTCCTCGTCCTGACTTTC. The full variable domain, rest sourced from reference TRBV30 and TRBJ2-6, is SQTIHQWPATLVQPVGSPLSLECTVEGTSNPNLYWYRQAAGRGLQLLFYSVGIGQISSEVPQNLSASRPQDRQFILSSKKLLLSDSGFYLCAWRAGHTQNLLVLTFGAGSRLTVL.